This TCR beta chain derives from a study of T cells after yellow fever vaccination. The V end was cut by 6 bases, the J end by 0 bases, with 11 bases between. The germline V gene has CDR1 SGHTA and CDR2 FQGNSA. The CDR3 is 14 residues long. Template switching with 5'RACE generated the TCR cDNA and added a universal primer site and UMIs. One entry per CDR3 protein, called by TCRdb with MiXCR from the 5' RACE reads. The profile shows 450,000 to 650,000 distinct CDR3 sequences, less than 25% of them singletons. Points from the study as a whole: Across the CD4 and CD8 compartments, a small share of clonotypes was present in both.

This clonotype was observed a few times. No antigen is known for it. The gene calls are TRBV7-2 and TRBJ1-1; no definite D call. The sample here was PBMCs, taken about 21 days after the first yellow fever vaccination. The origin of this receptor is a man between 18 and 35 years old who received the YFV17D yellow fever vaccine. CDR3 nucleotide sequence: TGTGCCAGCAGTTCCCAGGCCATGAACACTGAAGCTTTCTTT. This gives the protein CASSSQAMNTEAFF.